One sample yielded the 8 T cell receptor beta chains listed below, sequenced in a study of a mutant IDH1 vaccine in newly diagnosed glioma. Time point meaning: baseline, week 1 (first vaccination visit). Regarding treatment: pre-vaccination baseline after standard-of-care therapy. Method: immunoSEQ multiplex PCR; TCRdb's copy keeps in-frame clones and lacks some. The sample includes 98,000 or so clones, about 87% of them seen just once. The sequencing used PBMCs, collected from a glioma patient treated with radiotherapy, temozolomide or both. The receptors derive from a woman aged 45-59 years with glioma.

The rearrangement links TRBV5-4 to TRBJ2-2; no reliable D call. CDR1 and CDR2 from the germline V gene are SGHNT and YYREEE (reference sequence). Trimming stripped 3 bases from V and 4 bases from J, with 7 bases between. The CDR3 is made up of 13 amino acids. CDR3 sequence (DNA): TGTGCCAGCAGCTACCAAGTCACCGGGGAGCTGTTTTTT. Amino acids: CASSYQVTGELFF. Full variable domain (remainder filled in from reference TRBV5-4 and TRBJ2-2): ETGVTQSPTHLIKTRGQQVTLRCSSQSGHNTVSWYQQALGQGPQFIFQYYREEENGRGNFPPRFSGLQFPNYSSELNVNALELDDSALYLCASSYQVTGELFFGEGSRLTVL.

The genes are TRBV5-5 and TRBJ2-5; perhaps TRBD2 as D (5 bases). The CDR3 sequence is 14 residues long. V was cut by 4 bases and J by 5 bases, with 15 bases left in between. The germline V gene has CDR1 SGHKS and CDR2 YYEKEE (reference sequence). The CDR3 nucleotides read TGTGCCAGCAGCGGCGGACTGCGCGGGGAGACCCAGTACTTC. It translates to CASSGGLRGETQYF.

V usage is TRBV18 and J usage is TRBJ1-1, with 8 bases lining up with TRBD1. Unmatched junction bases numbered 6, after V lost 6 bases and J lost 3 bases. This CDR3 is built from 14 residues. The germline CDR1 and CDR2 sequences are KGHSH and LQKENI. CDR3 protein: CASSRQGMDTEAFF. The CDR3 nucleotides read TGTGCCAGCTCCCGACAGGGGATGGACACTGAAGCTTTCTTT.

The V gene is TRBV5-4, the J gene TRBJ1-1; 9 bases are a match to TRBD1. The length of the CDR3 is 14 residues. The V segment lost 3 bases and the J segment 5 bases; nucleotides outside the gene matches: 5. Germline V gene sequence: CDR1 SGHNT, CDR2 YYREEE (reference sequence). The chain's CDR3 is CASSSDRGRTEAFF. CDR3 sequence (DNA): TGTGCCAGCAGCTCTGACAGGGGGAGGACTGAAGCTTTCTTT.

The chain carries TRBV28 and TRBJ1-5; no definite D call. This CDR3 has 13 amino acids. Trimming removed 2 bases at V and 3 bases at J, with 5 bases between. CDR1 is MDHEN and CDR2 is SYDVKM in the germline V gene. CDR3 nucleotides: TGTGCCAGCAGTTTAAATCCCAATCAGCCCCAGCATTTT. The encoded protein is CASSLNPNQPQHF. The full variable domain, its missing parts supplied by reference TRBV28 and TRBJ1-5, is DVKVTQSSRYLVKRTGEKVFLECVQDMDHENMFWYRQDPGLGLRLIYFSYDVKMKEKGDIPEGYSVSREKKERFSLILESASTNQTSMYLCASSLNPNQPQHFGDGTRLSIL.

J is TRBJ1-5 and V is TRBV9, with 9 bases that match TRBD1. CDR3 length: 15 amino acids. The V segment lost 3 bases and the J segment 6 bases; nucleotides outside the gene matches: 7. Germline V gene lookup returns CDR1 SGDLS and CDR2 YYNGEE. As DNA, the CDR3 is TGTGCCAGCAGCGCCTCCGGGACAGGGATTCAGCCCCAGCATTTT. It codes for CASSASGTGIQPQHF. The variable domain in full, completed from reference TRBV9 and TRBJ1-5, reads DSGVTQTPKHLITATGQRVTLRCSPRSGDLSVYWYQQSLDQGLQFLIQYYNGEERAKGNILERFSAQQFPDLHSELNLSSLELGDSALYFCASSASGTGIQPQHFGDGTRLSIL.

The chain employs TRBV9 and TRBJ2-1; 8 bases are a match to TRBD2. Unmatched junction bases numbered 4, after V lost 2 bases and J lost 0 bases. The CDR3 is made up of 16 amino acids. Germline V gene data show CDR1 as SGDLS and CDR2 as YYNGEE. CDR3 nucleotides: TGTGCCAGCAGCGTTGCAACTAGCGGCTCCTACAATGAGCAGTTCTTC. This codes for CASSVATSGSYNEQFF.

V usage is TRBV28 and J usage is TRBJ1-5, with D unresolved. V was shortened by 5 bases and J by 7 bases, with 12 bases between the two germline ends. Germline CDR1 and CDR2: MDHEN and SYDVKM. The CDR3 covers 13 residues. The CDR3 sequence: CASSTLNRQPQHF. DNA of the CDR3: TGTGCCAGCAGTACCTTAAACCGCCAGCCCCAGCATTTT.